What follows are 32 T cell receptor beta chains derived from one specimen sequenced in a study of Ad26.COV2.S vaccination and SARS-CoV-2 variants. Treatment meaning: some 20 received Ad26.COV2.S at low or high dose, single or two shots; 5 received placebo; per-sample allocation not given. Sampling occurred on day 63 after the first vaccine or placebo injection. Sequenced by immunoSEQ multiplex PCR; TCRdb stores in-frame clones only, minus some. The data show 440,000 or so clones, roughly nine tenths seen once. The sample in question was peripheral blood, obtained in a trial of Ad26.COV2.S vaccine versus placebo. The source of these receptors is a person between 18 and 59 years old who received the Ad26.COV2.S COVID-19 vaccine or a placebo.

This chain joins TRBV30 and TRBJ2-2, with no clear D. The CDR3 is 12 amino acids. With 3 bases removed from V and 7 bases from J, the gap between germline ends came to 9 bases. The germline V gene has CDR1 GTSNPN and CDR2 SVGIG (reference sequence). The CDR3 protein is CAWRELGGELFF. In DNA, the CDR3 is TGTGCCTGGAGGGAACTGGGCGGGGAGCTGTTTTTT.

This chain joins TRBV29-1 and TRBJ2-2; 12 nucleotides line up with TRBD2. V shed 4 bases, J shed 9 bases, and the junction held 6 bases outside the gene matches. Germline V gene sequence: CDR1 SQVTM, CDR2 ANQGSEA. This CDR3 contains 14 residues. For the CDR3, the DNA is TGCAGCGTTGTATGGCTAGCGGGAGGGTGGGAGCTGTTTTTT. It translates to CSVVWLAGGWELFF.

The chain recombines TRBV4-1 with TRBJ2-7; unclear D gene. V was pared by 0 bases and J by 6 bases, with 12 bases between. Germline V gives CDR1 MGHRA, CDR2 YSYEKL. The CDR3 is made up of 14 amino acids. For the CDR3, the DNA is TGCGCCAGCAGCCAAGATTCTAAGGTCGGCGAGCAGTACTTC. Protein product: CASSQDSKVGEQYF.

The V and J genes are TRBV19 and TRBJ1-4; D unclear. Looked up from germline, CDR1 is LNHDA and CDR2 is SQIVND (reference sequence). V lost 4 bases, J lost 14 bases, and 14 bases lay in between. There are 12 residues in the CDR3. CDR3 amino acids: CASSRGGYGLFF. The CDR3 DNA follows: TGTGCCAGTAGTAGAGGCGGGTACGGGCTGTTTTTT.

The V gene is TRBV5-4, the J gene TRBJ1-1; the D is unclear. The V and J ends lost 2 bases and 1 base respectively, with 9 bases between them. This CDR3 contains 14 residues. Germline CDR1 is SGHNT and CDR2 is YYREEE (reference sequence). The CDR3: CASSFSVSNTEAFF. The CDR3 DNA reads TGTGCCAGCAGCTTTTCAGTATCGAACACTGAAGCTTTCTTT.

The CDR3 nucleotides read TGCGCCAGCAGCCGTGGGACAGGGGGCGGGTTGAACACTGAAGCTTTCTTT. It specifies CASSRGTGGGLNTEAFF. The V call is TRBV4-1, the J call TRBJ1-1; 12 bases are shared with TRBD1. Germline V gene sequence: CDR1 MGHRA, CDR2 YSYEKL. J gave up 0 bases and V 4 bases, and 6 bases lay outside the gene matches. There are 17 residues in the CDR3.

V is TRBV3-1 (or the pseudogene TRBV3-2) and J is TRBJ1-3, with D perhaps TRBD1 (6 bases). The germline V and J ends were trimmed by 3 bases and 7 bases, with 13 bases remaining between them. This CDR3 region has 14 residues. Germline values: CDR1 LGHDT, CDR2 YNNKEL (reference sequence). DNA for the CDR3: TGTGCCAGCAGCCATTCGGGGGCGGGGAACACCATATATTTT. This encodes CASSHSGAGNTIYF.

V usage is TRBV6-6 and J usage is TRBJ2-1; D may be TRBD1 or TRBD2 (5 bases each). Trimming removed 6 bases from V and 9 bases from J, with 9 bases in between. The CDR3 consists of 11 residues. Germline lookup yields CDR1 MNHNY and CDR2 SVGAGI (reference sequence). The DNA for the CDR3 is TGTGCCAGCAGAAATGGGGGTGAGCAGTTCTTC. Its translation: CASRNGGEQFF.

The chain uses TRBV28 and TRBJ1-4, with D perhaps TRBD1 (5 bases). Trimming left V 6 bases short and J 7 bases short, with 15 bases between. Germline V gene lookup returns CDR1 MDHEN and CDR2 SYDVKM. The CDR3 has 14 residues. CDR3 region: CASRFGTPLEKLFF. In DNA, the CDR3 is TGTGCCAGCAGATTCGGGACTCCCCTTGAAAAACTGTTTTTT.

The V call is TRBV9, the J call TRBJ1-4, with 10 bases lining up with TRBD1. CDR1 and CDR2 (germline): SGDLS, YYNGEE. The CDR3 is made up of 15 amino acids. The V and J ends lost 0 bases and 7 bases, in that order; junction bases with no gene match: 3. The CDR3 sequence: CASSVGWTGGEKLFF. The CDR3 nucleotides are TGTGCCAGCAGCGTAGGGTGGACAGGGGGTGAAAAACTGTTTTTT. The complete variable domain, with remaining parts taken from reference TRBV9 and TRBJ1-4, reads DSGVTQTPKHLITATGQRVTLRCSPRSGDLSVYWYQQSLDQGLQFLIQYYNGEERAKGNILERFSAQQFPDLHSELNLSSLELGDSALYFCASSVGWTGGEKLFFGSGTQLSVL.

The V call is TRBV28, the J call TRBJ2-1, with 9 bases aligning to TRBD2. This CDR3 is built from 15 residues. V was clipped by 6 bases and J by 4 bases; unmatched bases: 7. Germline-derived CDR1 and CDR2 are MDHEN and SYDVKM. The CDR3, as DNA: TGTGCCAGCAGGCCCCAACTAGCGGGTTACAATGAGCAGTTCTTC. Encoded protein: CASRPQLAGYNEQFF. The whole variable domain, filled in from reference TRBV28 and TRBJ2-1, reads DVKVTQSSRYLVKRTGEKVFLECVQDMDHENMFWYRQDPGLGLRLIYFSYDVKMKEKGDIPEGYSVSREKKERFSLILESASTNQTSMYLCASRPQLAGYNEQFFGPGTRLTVL.

The chain links TRBV29-1 to TRBJ1-5; D possibly corresponds to TRBD1 (6 bases). The V gene lost 7 bases and the J gene lost 6 bases, with 16 bases spanning the gap. CDR1 SQVTM and CDR2 ANQGSEA come from the germline V gene. This CDR3 spans 13 amino acids. This chain's CDR3 is CSGKGGEGQPQHF. In DNA form, the CDR3 reads TGCAGCGGGAAGGGGGGAGAAGGTCAGCCCCAGCATTTT.

This clone occurred a few times. V gene TRBV6-1 combines with J gene TRBJ1-6; 7 nucleotides match TRBD1. The CDR3 runs 15 residues. V was pared by 3 bases and J by 10 bases, with 9 bases of the junction left unmatched. Germline CDR1 is MNHNS and CDR2 is SASEGT. The CDR3, as DNA: TGTGCCAGCAGTGAGGGCCAGGGGGAAAGCTCACCCCTCCACTTT. This sequence encodes CASSEGQGESSPLHF.

The chain is built from TRBV3-1 (or the pseudogene TRBV3-2) and TRBJ2-3; D call uncertain. CDR1 and CDR2 from the germline V gene are LGHDT and YNNKEL (reference sequence). There are 13 residues in the CDR3. Trimming pared 4 bases from V and 2 bases from J, leaving 7 bases between. CDR3 coding DNA: TGTGCCAGCAGCCCACGCATCACAGATACGCAGTATTTT. It translates to CASSPRITDTQYF.

The chain has TRBV20-1 and TRBJ1-2; the match to TRBD1 covers 7 bases. This CDR3 is built from 11 residues. The V and J ends lost 7 bases and 8 bases, in that order; junction bases with no gene match: 7. Germline-derived CDR1 and CDR2 are DFQATT and SNEGSKA (reference sequence). CDR3 residues: CSGLQGLGYTF. CDR3 nucleotides: TGCAGTGGGCTACAGGGGCTCGGCTACACCTTC.

V is TRBV27 and J is TRBJ2-3; D gene ambiguous. The CDR3 length is 15 residues. Trimming removed 4 bases at V and 7 bases at J, with 18 bases between. Looked up from germline, CDR1 is MNHEY and CDR2 is SMNVEV (reference sequence). CDR3 nucleotides: TGTGCCAGCAGTTCCTTTAATGGCCTGGACCATACGCAGTATTTT. This encodes CASSSFNGLDHTQYF.

The rearrangement joins TRBV18 to TRBJ1-1; D remains unclear. Trimming removed 3 bases at V and 11 bases at J, with 13 bases between. The CDR3 is made up of 12 amino acids. Germline-derived CDR1 and CDR2 are KGHSH and LQKENI. CDR3 DNA sequence: TGTGCCAGCTCACCTCTCGGTTCGGGGGCTTTCTTT. This sequence encodes CASSPLGSGAFF. The whole variable domain, filled in from reference TRBV18 and TRBJ1-1, reads NAGVMQNPRHLVRRRGQEARLRCSPMKGHSHVYWYRQLPEEGLKFMVYLQKENIIDESGMPKERFSAEFPKEGPSILRIQQVVRGDSAAYFCASSPLGSGAFFGQGTRLTVV.

V and J are TRBV24-1 and TRBJ1-5, with D unresolved. CDR3 length equals 14 residues. Germline V gene data show CDR1 as KGHDR and CDR2 as SFDVKD. V was clipped by 7 bases and J by 6 bases, with 15 bases between them. The CDR3 region has the DNA TGTGCCACCAGCGCCACCTGGGCGGGTCAGCCCCAGCATTTT. Encoded protein: CATSATWAGQPQHF.

As DNA, the CDR3 is TGTGCTCTGACCGGCTCAGGGACGGGCACCGGGGAGCTGTTTTTT. It is translated as CALTGSGTGTGELFF. This sequence joins TRBV30 and TRBJ2-2, with D perhaps given as TRBD1 or TRBD2 (5 bases each). This CDR3 is built from 15 residues. Germline V gene lookup returns CDR1 GTSNPN and CDR2 SVGIG (reference sequence).

V and J are TRBV7-9 and TRBJ1-2; D possibly corresponds to TRBD1 (5 bases). V shed 1 base and J shed 8 bases, with 8 bases lying between them. Germline loops: CDR1 SEHNR, CDR2 FQNEAQ (reference sequence). There are 12 residues in the CDR3. The DNA of the CDR3 is TGTGCCAGCAGCTTAGTTGGGGGAGGCTACACCTTC. Protein product: CASSLVGGGYTF.

This clone came up a few times. The genes are TRBV7-9 and TRBJ1-2, with unresolved D. CDR3 length equals 15 residues. CDR1 and CDR2 from the germline V gene are SEHNR and FQNEAQ (reference sequence). The V and J ends lost 1 base and 4 bases respectively, with 13 bases between them. This CDR3 reads CASSLVTTAAYGYTF. Here the CDR3 DNA reads TGTGCCAGCAGCTTAGTTACCACAGCAGCCTATGGCTACACCTTC.

The chain recombines TRBV5-4 with TRBJ2-2, with TRBD2 matching 9 bases. Germline values: CDR1 SGHNT, CDR2 YYREEE (reference sequence). V was clipped by 3 bases and J by 2 bases; unmatched bases: 8. The length of the CDR3 is 17 residues. The CDR3 DNA reads TGTGCCAGCAGCTCTAAAGCGGGAGGAAGAAACACCGGGGAGCTGTTTTTT. It encodes CASSSKAGGRNTGELFF. Full variable domain (rest looked up from reference TRBV5-4 and TRBJ2-2): ETGVTQSPTHLIKTRGQQVTLRCSSQSGHNTVSWYQQALGQGPQFIFQYYREEENGRGNFPPRFSGLQFPNYSSELNVNALELDDSALYLCASSSKAGGRNTGELFFGEGSRLTVL.

The chain couples TRBV29-1 to TRBJ2-1; D call uncertain. This CDR3 is built from 11 residues. V was clipped by 3 bases and J by 6 bases, with 6 bases between them. CDR1 and CDR2 from the germline V gene are SQVTM and ANQGSEA. CDR3 nucleotide sequence: TGCAGCGTTGATTACTTCAATGAGCAGTTCTTC. Encoded protein: CSVDYFNEQFF.

V usage is TRBV6-5 and J usage is TRBJ2-7; no clear D gene. The germline gives CDR1 MNHEY, CDR2 SVGAGI. This CDR3 spans 14 amino acids. The V end was cut by 0 bases, the J end by 2 bases, with 8 bases between. CDR3 in amino acids: CASSYSFSTYEQYF. Written as DNA, the CDR3 is TGTGCCAGCAGTTACTCTTTTTCTACCTACGAGCAGTACTTC.

V and J are TRBV6-5 and TRBJ2-1; D is undetermined. Trimming took off 2 bases at V and 4 bases at J, with 12 bases between the two ends. The CDR3 has 15 residues. The germline CDR1 and CDR2 sequences are MNHEY and SVGAGI. DNA for the CDR3: TGTGCCAGCAGTTACGGTGGGAACCGATACAATGAGCAGTTCTTC. Translating gives CASSYGGNRYNEQFF.

The genes are TRBV5-1 and TRBJ2-7; TRBD2 matches 7 bases. Trimming cost V 3 bases and J 6 bases; bases outside gene matches: 0. Per the germline V gene, CDR1 is SGHRS and CDR2 is YFSETQ. The CDR3 contains 11 residues. The DNA for the CDR3 is TGCGCCAGCAGCTGGGAGGGCGAGCAGTACTTC. Translation gives CASSWEGEQYF.

This chain links TRBV18 with TRBJ1-1, with 9 bases fitting TRBD1. Per the germline V gene, CDR1 is KGHSH and CDR2 is LQKENI. CDR3 length equals 15 residues. The V segment lost 3 bases and the J segment 5 bases; nucleotides outside the gene matches: 7. CDR3: CASSPRRDRETEAFF. In nucleotides, the CDR3 is TGTGCCAGCTCACCCCGTCGGGACAGGGAAACTGAAGCTTTCTTT. Using reference TRBV18 and TRBJ1-1 for the parts outside the CDR3, the full variable domain is NAGVMQNPRHLVRRRGQEARLRCSPMKGHSHVYWYRQLPEEGLKFMVYLQKENIIDESGMPKERFSAEFPKEGPSILRIQQVVRGDSAAYFCASSPRRDRETEAFFGQGTRLTVV.

The chain is built from TRBV2 and TRBJ2-3; 10 bases agree with TRBD1. The CDR3 spans 22 residues. CDR1 and CDR2 from the germline V gene are SNHLY and FYNNEI. Losses at the gene ends were 5 bases for V and 0 bases for J; bases not matched to a gene: 23. The CDR3 DNA sequence: TGTGCCAGCAGTCCCCTGGCCCCGGGACAGGGGACCGGGGGCGACAGCACAGATACGCAGTATTTT. This gives the protein CASSPLAPGQGTGGDSTDTQYF. Full variable domain (rest looked up from reference TRBV2 and TRBJ2-3): EPEVTQTPSHQVTQMGQEVILRCVPISNHLYFYWYRQILGQKVEFLVSFYNNEISEKSEIFDDQFSVERPDGSNFTLKIRSTKLEDSAMYFCASSPLAPGQGTGGDSTDTQYFGPGTRLTVL.

The chain carries TRBV9 and TRBJ1-5; tentatively, D is TRBD1 (6 bases). This CDR3 spans 15 amino acids. Trimming took off 4 bases at V and 4 bases at J, with 15 bases between the two ends. CDR1 and CDR2 (germline): SGDLS, YYNGEE. This CDR3 is CASSSGGGGNQPQHF. The CDR3 nucleotides are TGTGCCAGCAGCTCGGGAGGGGGTGGAAATCAGCCCCAGCATTTT.

The rearrangement joins TRBV5-4 to TRBJ2-3; D is perhaps TRBD2 (6 bases). Trimming stripped 2 bases from V and 2 bases from J, with 18 bases between. CDR1 SGHNT and CDR2 YYREEE come from the germline V gene (reference sequence). This CDR3 is built from 17 residues. The CDR3 region has the DNA TGTGCCAGCAGCTTTAACTCTCGTAGCGGTCCCACAGATACGCAGTATTTT. As protein: CASSFNSRSGPTDTQYF.

This clone has a handful of counts. This chain joins TRBV18 and TRBJ2-1; no clear D. V was clipped by 7 bases and J by 10 bases, with 11 bases between them. The CDR3 has 11 residues. CDR1 is KGHSH and CDR2 is LQKENI in the germline V gene. CDR3 region: CASFLDGEQFF. The CDR3 DNA reads TGTGCCAGCTTTCTTGATGGAGAGCAGTTCTTC. Full variable domain (rest looked up from reference TRBV18 and TRBJ2-1): NAGVMQNPRHLVRRRGQEARLRCSPMKGHSHVYWYRQLPEEGLKFMVYLQKENIIDESGMPKERFSAEFPKEGPSILRIQQVVRGDSAAYFCASFLDGEQFFGPGTRLTVL.

DNA of the CDR3: TGTGCCACCAGTGCCTTGGGACTAGGGGGGAAATTCTTC. This gives the protein CATSALGLGGKFF. This sequence joins TRBV24-1 and TRBJ2-1; 8 nucleotides agree with TRBD2. This CDR3 contains 13 residues. The V gene end was trimmed by 5 bases and the J gene end by 16 bases; junction bases not matched to a gene: 12. CDR1 and CDR2 (germline): KGHDR, SFDVKD.